This T cell receptor beta chain was retrieved from a study of blood T cells in healthy people across ages. Primers used in a second PCR of roughly 6 to 11 cycles were a sample-barcoded 5' primer and a J-beta primer mix. TCRdb reprocessed the 5' RACE reads via MiXCR and lists one record per CDR3 protein. The sample lists 1,300,000 or so distinct CDR3 sequences; around 59% were seen once. V lost 0 bases to trimming and J lost 2 bases; unmatched junction nucleotides: 2. Looked up from germline, CDR1 is DFQATT and CDR2 is SNEGSKA (reference sequence). There are 15 residues in the CDR3. This clonotype has only a few counts.

The clonotype comes from a man in his late teens or twenties in good health. The specimen sequenced was blood. The rearrangement uses TRBV20-1 and TRBJ2-1; the match to TRBD2 covers 9 bases. CDR3 loop: CSARDASGAYNEQFF. In nucleotides, the CDR3 is TGCAGTGCTAGAGATGCTAGCGGGGCCTACAATGAGCAGTTCTTC.